Below are 32 T cell receptor beta chains sequenced from a single sample in a study of control samples from healthy donors and cancer patients (dated by TCRdb to 2019 to 2021). The library was prepared using the immunoSEQ multiplex PCR assay. What TCRdb holds here is the immuneACCESS table cut down to in-frame rearrangements. Part of the clones is not present; checked against another copy, under half of the missing clones reflect an unresolved V gene, and the others are unexplained. In this sample the table shows roughly 150,000 clones, about 93% of which occur a single time. The ten top clones hold approximately 0.7% of the sample. What was sequenced was blood. Source of these receptors: a woman aged 30 to 39 in good health.

V is TRBV6-5 and J is TRBJ1-2, with no clear D. Germline V gene data show CDR1 as MNHEY and CDR2 as SVGAGI. The V end was cut by 6 bases, the J end by 0 bases, with 11 bases between. The CDR3 covers 14 residues. The CDR3 region is CASRRPTPNYGYTF. DNA of the CDR3: TGTGCCAGCAGGCGGCCAACCCCTAACTATGGCTACACCTTC.

V gene TRBV29-1 combines with J gene TRBJ2-7; 8 nucleotides agree with TRBD1. The CDR3 extends over 12 amino acids. The trim removed 7 bases at V and 2 bases at J, leaving 4 bases unmatched. Germline-derived CDR1 and CDR2 are SQVTM and ANQGSEA. For the CDR3, the DNA is TGCAGCGGGTCACAGGGGGCCTACGAGCAGTACTTC. It encodes CSGSQGAYEQYF.

The chain couples TRBV25-1 to TRBJ1-6; D is possibly TRBD1 (6 bases). Germline-derived CDR1 and CDR2 are MGHDK and SYGVNS. This CDR3 is built from 13 residues. V was trimmed by 8 bases and J by 9 bases, leaving 14 bases between them. CDR3 sequence reads: CASVGAPGSPLHF. CDR3 coding DNA: TGTGCCAGCGTGGGGGCTCCCGGTTCACCCCTCCACTTT.

This clone was observed a single time. The J gene is TRBJ2-1, the V gene TRBV21-1; TRBD2, as called in the table, went unchecked against the DNA. TRBV21-1 represents a pseudogene. This CDR3 contains 15 residues. The CDR3 region is CASRGLADAWNEQFF. DNA for the CDR3: TGTGCCAGCAGGGGACTAGCGGACGCATGGAATGAGCAGTTCTTC.

The chain is built from TRBV10-3 and TRBJ1-2; 7 bases are shared with TRBD1. CDR3 length: 12 residues. J was trimmed by 8 bases and V by 5 bases; bases with no gene match: 5. Germline V gene sequence: CDR1 ENHRY, CDR2 SYGVKD. As DNA, the CDR3 is TGTGCCATCAGTACCTCAGGGGGAGGCTACACCTTC. This gives the protein CAISTSGGGYTF.

The V gene is TRBV5-5, the J gene TRBJ1-5; unclear D gene. V lost 7 bases and J lost 3, with 14 bases in between. Germline values: CDR1 SGHKS, CDR2 YYEKEE (reference sequence). There are 14 residues in the CDR3. CDR3: CASDRTSDNQPQHF. CDR3 bases: TGTGCCAGCGATCGGACTTCTGACAATCAGCCCCAGCATTTT. Full variable domain (remainder filled in from reference TRBV5-5 and TRBJ1-5): DAGVTQSPTHLIKTRGQQVTLRCSPISGHKSVSWYQQVLGQGPQFIFQYYEKEERGRGNFPDRFSARQFPNYSSELNVNALLLGDSALYLCASDRTSDNQPQHFGDGTRLSIL.

The chain is built from TRBV6-5 and TRBJ2-5; tentatively, D is TRBD2 (5 bases). The CDR3 consists of 15 residues. Germline loops: CDR1 MNHEY, CDR2 SVGAGI. Trimming pared 1 base from V and 3 bases from J, leaving 12 bases between. The CDR3 DNA reads as TGTGCCAGCAGTTACTTCGGCGGGCGAAAAGAGACCCAGTACTTC. Its translation: CASSYFGGRKETQYF.

This chain joins TRBV28 and TRBJ2-1; D unresolved. CDR1 is MDHEN and CDR2 is SYDVKM in the germline V gene. This CDR3 is 11 amino acids long. V lost 5 bases to trimming and J lost 4 bases, with 3 bases between them. The CDR3 reads CASSRYNEQFF. The CDR3 bases are TGTGCCAGCAGTCGATACAATGAGCAGTTCTTC. Complete variable domain (other parts from reference TRBV28 and TRBJ2-1): DVKVTQSSRYLVKRTGEKVFLECVQDMDHENMFWYRQDPGLGLRLIYFSYDVKMKEKGDIPEGYSVSREKKERFSLILESASTNQTSMYLCASSRYNEQFFGPGTRLTVL.

The V and J genes are TRBV10-2 and TRBJ1-2; maybe TRBD1 (5 bases). Per the germline V gene, CDR1 is WSHSY and CDR2 is SAAADI. The CDR3 totals 14 residues. V shed 2 bases and J shed 6 bases, with 13 bases lying between them. The chain's CDR3 is CASSEGGAWDGYTF. In DNA, the CDR3 is TGCGCCAGCAGTGAGGGGGGAGCTTGGGATGGCTACACCTTC.

The chain combines TRBV27 with TRBJ1-6, with D unresolved. V was clipped by 2 bases and J by 7 bases, with 9 bases between them. Germline V lookup: CDR1 MNHEY, CDR2 SMNVEV (reference sequence). This CDR3 comprises 14 residues. The CDR3 protein is CASSLEQRNSPLHF. The CDR3 bases are TGTGCCAGCAGTTTAGAACAGCGGAATTCACCCCTCCACTTT.

This chain joins TRBV2 and TRBJ2-1; D is uncertain. The V end lost 7 bases, the J end lost 0 bases, and 10 bases lay between the germline ends. The CDR3 sequence is 14 residues long. The V gene's germline CDR1 is SNHLY and CDR2 FYNNEI. This CDR3 reads CASMGKSSYNEQFF. Written as DNA, the CDR3 is TGTGCCAGCATGGGGAAAAGCTCCTACAATGAGCAGTTCTTC. Using reference TRBV2 and TRBJ2-1 for the parts outside the CDR3, the full variable domain is EPEVTQTPSHQVTQMGQEVILRCVPISNHLYFYWYRQILGQKVEFLVSFYNNEISEKSEIFDDQFSVERPDGSNFTLKIRSTKLEDSAMYFCASMGKSSYNEQFFGPGTRLTVL.

V is TRBV5-1 and J is TRBJ2-2, with 11 nucleotides matching TRBD1. This CDR3 region has 14 residues. V shed 7 bases and J 5 bases; nucleotides not matched to a gene: 4. Germline lookup yields CDR1 SGHRS and CDR2 YFSETQ. The CDR3 spells CASSGQGATGELFF. CDR3 DNA sequence: TGCGCCAGCTCTGGACAGGGGGCAACCGGGGAGCTGTTTTTT.

J is TRBJ1-5 and V is TRBV18; the D is unclear. This CDR3 has 16 residues. Germline V gene lookup returns CDR1 KGHSH and CDR2 LQKENI. The V end was cut by 6 bases, the J end by 0 bases, with 15 bases between. CDR3 loop: CASSHPPGFSNQPQHF. DNA for the CDR3: TGTGCCAGCTCGCACCCTCCGGGGTTTAGCAATCAGCCCCAGCATTTT.

This clone has just one count. The chain has TRBV9 and TRBJ1-1; 8 nucleotides agree with TRBD1. The J segment lost 4 bases and the V segment lost 3 bases, leaving 8 bases of the junction unmatched. The CDR3 covers 15 residues. Germline values: CDR1 SGDLS, CDR2 YYNGEE. The CDR3 loop is CASSGLQGGTTEAFF. As DNA, the CDR3 is TGTGCCAGCAGCGGTCTACAGGGGGGTACCACTGAAGCTTTCTTT.

The count of this clone is one. This rearrangement joins TRBV7-3 to TRBJ2-1; tentatively, D is TRBD1 (7 bases). This CDR3 is 15 amino acids long. The V end was cut by 2 bases, the J end by 6 bases, with 14 bases between. The V gene's germline CDR1 is SGHTA and CDR2 FQGTGA. CDR3 in amino acids: CASSLGQGGGNEQFF. The CDR3 coding sequence is TGTGCCAGCAGCTTAGGCCAGGGGGGAGGCAATGAGCAGTTCTTC. Drawing the rest from reference TRBV7-3 and TRBJ2-1, the complete variable domain is GAGVSQTPSNKVTEKGKYVELRCDPISGHTALYWYRQSLGQGPEFLIYFQGTGAADDSGLPNDRFFAVRPEGSVSTLKIQRTERGDSAVYLCASSLGQGGGNEQFFGPGTRLTVL.

The CDR3 region is CASTPLAGATDTQYF. The CDR3 nucleotides are TGTGCCAGCACCCCACTAGCGGGAGCCACAGATACGCAGTATTTT. This chain joins TRBV27 and TRBJ2-3; 11 bases line up with TRBD2. This CDR3 comprises 15 residues. Germline lookup yields CDR1 MNHEY and CDR2 SMNVEV (reference sequence). The J segment lost 2 bases and the V segment lost 7 bases, leaving 5 bases of the junction unmatched.

This clone turned up a few times. The CDR3: CASSSGHLLRAFF. The CDR3 DNA reads TGTGCCAGCAGTTCCGGGCACCTCTTGCGCGCTTTCTTT. This rearrangement joins TRBV12-3 or TRBV12-4 to TRBJ1-1; D gene unclear. This CDR3 contains 13 residues. V was cut by 4 bases and J by 11 bases, with 17 bases left in between.

The genes are TRBV29-1 and TRBJ1-2; D is unresolved. The CDR3 spans 13 residues. The V gene lost 1 base and the J gene lost 4 bases, with 10 bases spanning the gap. Per the germline V gene, CDR1 is SQVTM and CDR2 is ANQGSEA. CDR3 DNA sequence: TGCAGCGTTGAAGGGGTGGTTCCCTATGGCTACACCTTC. Its translation is CSVEGVVPYGYTF.

The chain carries TRBV4-1 and TRBJ1-4; TRBD1 is a possible D gene (5 bases). The CDR3 has 12 residues. Per germline, CDR1 MGHRA and CDR2 YSYEKL. V shed 3 bases and J shed 8 bases, with 7 bases lying between them. CDR3 sequence (DNA): TGCGCCAGCAGCCAGGGGGGAGAAAAACTGTTTTTT. Amino acid sequence: CASSQGGEKLFF.

The chain links TRBV27 to TRBJ1-6; TRBD1 aligns across 9 bases. The CDR3 is made up of 14 amino acids. Trimming took 2 bases from V and 9 from J; bases not matched to a gene: 2. CDR1 MNHEY and CDR2 SMNVEV come from the germline V gene (reference sequence). The CDR3 DNA is TGTGCCAGCAGTTTAAGACAGGGGGTTTCACCCCTCCACTTT. This gives the protein CASSLRQGVSPLHF.

The chain is built from TRBV30 and TRBJ1-5, with D possibly matching TRBD1 (5 bases). This CDR3 comprises 15 residues. V lost 0 bases and J 2 bases, leaving 11 bases between the germline ends. Germline lookup yields CDR1 GTSNPN and CDR2 SVGIG (reference sequence). The CDR3 protein is CAWSVGGVGNQPQHF. The CDR3 DNA follows: TGTGCCTGGAGTGTAGGAGGGGTTGGCAATCAGCCCCAGCATTTT.

V and J are TRBV7-9 and TRBJ2-2, with D tentatively TRBD1 (6 bases). Germline CDR1 reads SEHNR; CDR2 reads FQNEAQ (reference sequence). V shed 4 bases and J shed 6 bases, with 15 bases lying between them. This CDR3 region has 15 residues. The CDR3, as DNA: TGTGCCAGCAGCTACGAGCCACAGGGCGCCGGGGAGCTGTTTTTT. It is translated as CASSYEPQGAGELFF.

V usage is TRBV10-3 and J usage is TRBJ1-4; D is uncertain. CDR1 ENHRY and CDR2 SYGVKD come from the germline V gene. CDR3 length: 12 residues. Deletions cut 1 base from V and 6 bases from J, with 3 bases between. CDR3: CAISELDEKLFF. In DNA, the CDR3 is TGTGCCATCAGTGAGTTGGATGAAAAACTGTTTTTT.

This sequence joins TRBV19 and TRBJ2-3; 9 positions agree with TRBD2. Germline V gives CDR1 LNHDA, CDR2 SQIVND (reference sequence). The length of the CDR3 is 16 residues. V lost 5 bases, J lost 4 bases, and 10 bases stayed unmatched. The DNA for the CDR3 is TGTGCCAGTAGTCTTCGGGGTAGCGGGAGCCCAGATACGCAGTATTTT. Protein sequence: CASSLRGSGSPDTQYF.

The CDR3 reads CASSLRSSGNTIYF. The CDR3 region has the DNA TGTGCCAGCAGCTTGCGCAGCTCTGGAAACACCATATATTTT. The V call is TRBV5-5, the J call TRBJ1-3, with D unclear. Trimming shortened V by 1 base and J by 0 bases, and 5 bases separated the two germline ends. This CDR3 has 14 residues. Looked up from germline, CDR1 is SGHKS and CDR2 is YYEKEE (reference sequence).

The chain carries TRBV5-1 and TRBJ2-7, with 8 bases identical to TRBD1. The germline CDR1 and CDR2 sequences are SGHRS and YFSETQ. V trimming: 4 bases; J trimming: 0 bases; junction bases outside the gene matches: 6. The CDR3 length is 15 residues. The CDR3 spells CASSIGQGFSYEQYF. Written as DNA, the CDR3 is TGCGCCAGCAGCATCGGACAGGGCTTCTCCTACGAGCAGTACTTC.

To note about this clone: Other nucleotide sequences from this sample produce the same CDR3. J is TRBJ2-7 and V is TRBV28; D is perhaps TRBD2 (6 bases). CDR1 and CDR2 (germline): MDHEN, SYDVKM. Trimming stripped 4 bases from V and 4 bases from J, with 11 bases between. The CDR3 length is 13 residues. The CDR3 region is CASSYSGRYEQYF. Written as DNA, the CDR3 is TGTGCCAGCAGTTACAGCGGGCGATACGAGCAGTACTTC.

The chain combines TRBV6-5 with TRBJ2-1; maybe TRBD1 (6 bases). Trimming removed 0 bases from V and 4 bases from J, with 10 bases in between. The CDR3 loop spans 15 amino acids. CDR1 and CDR2 (germline): MNHEY, SVGAGI. The CDR3: CASSYSGAVYNEQFF. The CDR3 region has the DNA TGTGCCAGCAGTTACTCGGGGGCGGTTTACAATGAGCAGTTCTTC.

V and J are TRBV12-3 or TRBV12-4 and TRBJ2-2; D may be TRBD1 (5 bases). V was pared by 10 bases and J by 1 base, with 7 bases between. The length of the CDR3 is 12 residues. CDR3 residues: CATGQNTGELFF. The DNA for the CDR3 is TGTGCCACCGGACAGAACACCGGGGAGCTGTTTTTT.

The J gene is TRBJ2-7, the V gene TRBV27, with D unresolved. This CDR3 region has 15 residues. Germline-derived CDR1 and CDR2 are MNHEY and SMNVEV (reference sequence). V lost 0 bases and J lost 10, with 19 bases in between. CDR3 loop: CASSLSTRTSRHQYF. The CDR3 nucleotides are TGTGCCAGCAGTTTATCGACCCGGACCTCTCGACATCAGTACTTC.

The chain combines TRBV28 with TRBJ2-3; TRBD1 might be the D (7 bases). Germline V gene data show CDR1 as MDHEN and CDR2 as SYDVKM. V dropped 8 bases and J dropped 0 bases, with 18 bases sitting between them. The CDR3 has 16 residues. CDR3 bases: TGTGCCAGCGGGGGGTGGACAGGTGCTAGCACAGATACGCAGTATTTT. Amino acid sequence: CASGGWTGASTDTQYF.

The sample holds one count of this clone. This chain links TRBV7-9 with TRBJ2-3; D is uncertain. The CDR3 runs 12 residues. The V gene lost 6 bases and the J gene lost 2 bases, with 6 bases spanning the gap. Germline loops: CDR1 SEHNR, CDR2 FQNEAQ (reference sequence). CDR3 sequence reads: CASRYITDTQYF. CDR3 bases: TGTGCCAGCAGGTATATCACAGATACGCAGTATTTT.